A selection of T cell receptor beta chains follows, all from one sample in a study of spatial heterogeneity in lung cancer. TCRdb re-called the 5' RACE reads through MiXCR, storing one row per CDR3 protein. In the table there are approximately 90,000 distinct CDR3 sequences, around 10% of which are singletons. The sequencing here drew on PBMCs, taken at surgery. The receptors were sampled from a male donor with early-stage non-small cell lung cancer. Each CDR3 is given with its conserved first and last residue. Fields, in order: CDR3 protein, CDR3 DNA, D gene, J gene, clone size, V gene. A D gene is named only where the DNA matches it firmly. Some rows mark clone size as missing; the rest say once, few, many or name a class of expanded clone.

CASSDLLNTEAFF,TGTGCCAGCAGCGACCTATTGAACACTGAAGCTTTCTTT,NA,TRBJ1-1,NA,TRBV2
CASSYKREADTQYF,TGTGCCAGCAGTTACAAGCGGGAGGCAGATACGCAGTATTTT,TRBD2,TRBJ2-3,NA,TRBV6-2/TRBV6-3
CASRSGQGNTEAFF,TGTGCCAGCAGATCCGGACAGGGGAACACTGAAGCTTTCTTT,TRBD1,TRBJ1-1,many,TRBV28
CSAPTGTVAGELFF,TGCAGTGCACCGACCGGGACAGTGGCCGGGGAGCTGTTTTTT,TRBD1,TRBJ2-2,NA,TRBV20-1
CASSTGGWNTEAFF,TGTGCCAGCAGTACGGGCGGCTGGAACACTGAAGCTTTCTTT,NA,TRBJ1-1,NA,TRBV6-5
CATSDPDSKEQYF,TGTGCCACCAGTGACCCCGACAGCAAAGAGCAGTACTTC,NA,TRBJ2-7,few,TRBV24-1
CASSQKPGQSSYNEQFF,TGCGCCAGCAGCCAAAAGCCGGGACAGAGCTCCTACAATGAGCAGTTCTTC,TRBD1,TRBJ2-1,NA,TRBV4-1
CATSDLQGNTQYF,TGTGCCACCAGTGATCTACAGGGGAATACGCAGTATTTT,TRBD1,TRBJ2-3,NA,TRBV24-1
CASSQDREGQNEQYF,TGTGCCAGCAGCCAAGATCGGGAGGGTCAGAACGAGCAGTACTTC,TRBD2,TRBJ2-7,many,TRBV3-1
CSATGTSYEQYF,TGCAGCGCTACAGGGACCTCCTACGAGCAGTACTTC,NA,TRBJ2-7,many,TRBV20-1
CASREGGWAFF,TGTGCCAGCAGAGAGGGAGGCTGGGCTTTCTTT,NA,TRBJ1-1,many,TRBV6-5
CASSLRGAGANVLTF,TGTGCCAGCAGCTTAAGGGGCGCTGGGGCCAACGTCCTGACTTTC,NA,TRBJ2-6,many,TRBV7-2
CASSHWQGGTYEQYF,TGTGCCAGCAGCCATTGGCAAGGGGGTACCTACGAGCAGTACTTC,NA,TRBJ2-7,NA,TRBV3-1
CSAGQGARGNTIYF,TGCAGTGCCGGCCAGGGGGCGCGAGGAAACACCATATATTTT,TRBD1,TRBJ1-3,few,TRBV20-1
CASSLDSGGQQFF,TGCGCCAGCAGCTTGGACTCCGGCGGCCAGCAGTTCTTC,NA,TRBJ2-1,few,TRBV5-1
CASSILNQPQHF,TGTGCCAGTAGTATCCTTAATCAGCCCCAGCATTTT,NA,TRBJ1-5,NA,TRBV19
CASSLSPGDSYEQYF,TGTGCCAGCAGCTTGTCCCCAGGGGACTCCTACGAGCAGTACTTC,NA,TRBJ2-7,NA,TRBV5-4
CASSPPSGTGWLPLHF,TGTGCCAGCAGCCCCCCCTCCGGAACAGGGTGGTTACCCCTCCACTTT,NA,TRBJ1-6,many,TRBV7-9
CASRERTEGYNEQFF,TGTGCCAGCAGGGAGAGGACCGAGGGTTACAATGAGCAGTTCTTC,NA,TRBJ2-1,NA,TRBV12-3/TRBV12-4
CASSQADEAFF,TGTGCCAGCAGTCAGGCGGATGAAGCTTTCTTT,NA,TRBJ1-1,NA,TRBV6-2/TRBV6-3
CASSQDSTGRGNTEAFF,TGTGCCAGCAGCCAAGATTCGACAGGCCGAGGGAACACTGAAGCTTTCTTT,NA,TRBJ1-1,NA,TRBV4-2
CAIGQRTGELFF,TGTGCCATCGGACAGCGGACCGGGGAGCTGTTTTTT,NA,TRBJ2-2,many,TRBV10-3
CASSFDAGSNQPQHF,TGTGCCAGCAGCTTTGATGCAGGGAGCAATCAGCCCCAGCATTTT,NA,TRBJ1-5,many,TRBV5-4
CASSLVGAHQYF,TGTGCCAGCAGCTTAGTCGGTGCCCACCAGTATTTT,NA,TRBJ2-3,NA,TRBV7-9
CASTLGGGPETQYF,TGTGCCAGCACCCTTGGGGGGGGGCCAGAGACCCAGTACTTC,NA,TRBJ2-5,NA,TRBV12-3/TRBV12-4
CASSPGGLGANVLTF,TGTGCCAGCTCTCCCGGGGGGCTGGGGGCCAACGTCCTGACTTTC,NA,TRBJ2-6,NA,TRBV12-3/TRBV12-4